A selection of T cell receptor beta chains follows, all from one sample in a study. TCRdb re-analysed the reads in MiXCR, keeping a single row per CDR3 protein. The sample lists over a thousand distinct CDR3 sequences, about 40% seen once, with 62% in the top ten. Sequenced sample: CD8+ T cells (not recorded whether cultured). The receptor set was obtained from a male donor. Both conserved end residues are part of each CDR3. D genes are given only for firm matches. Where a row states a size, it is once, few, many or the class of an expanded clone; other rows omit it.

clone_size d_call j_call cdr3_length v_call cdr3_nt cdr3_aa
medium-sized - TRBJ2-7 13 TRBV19 TGTGCCAGTAGCGGGAGATCGACCGACGAGCAGTACTTC CASSGRSTDEQYF
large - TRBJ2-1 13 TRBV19 TGTGCCAGTAGTATCATCGGGGTAAATGAGCAGTTCTTC CASSIIGVNEQFF
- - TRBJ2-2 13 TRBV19 TGTGCCAGTAGTATATTCTTCACCGGGGAGCTGTTTTTT CASSIFFTGELFF
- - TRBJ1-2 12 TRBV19 TGTGCCAGTGGTATCGACGTCTATGGCTTCACCTTC CASGIDVYGFTF
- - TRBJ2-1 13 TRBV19 TGTGCCAGTGGTATCAACGGAGAATATGATCGGTTCTTC CASGINGEYDRFF
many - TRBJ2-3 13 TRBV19 TGTGCCAGTAGTATCTATAACACAGATACGCAGTATTTT CASSIYNTDTQYF
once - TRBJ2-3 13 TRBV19 TGCGCCAGTTGTATACGGAGCACAGATACGCAGTATTTT CASCIRSTDTQYF
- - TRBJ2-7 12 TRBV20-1 TGCAGTGCTAGAGAAGGCTCCCACGAGCAGTACTTC CSAREGSHEQYF
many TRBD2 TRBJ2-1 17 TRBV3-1 TGTGCCAGCAGCCAAGGTTGGAGCGGGAGTTTCCATTTTGAGCAGTTCTTC CASSQGWSGSFHFEQFF
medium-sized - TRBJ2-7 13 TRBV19 TGTGCCAGTAGTCCCCGATCGGGGGTAGAGCAGTACTTC CASSPRSGVEQYF
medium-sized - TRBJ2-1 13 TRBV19 TGTGCCAGTAGTATGCGGAGCGCCGTTGGGCAGTTCTTC CASSMRSAVGQFF
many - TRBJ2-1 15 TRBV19 TGTGCCAGTAGTGTTTTGGGGAGCTCCTACAATGAGCAGTTCTTC CASSVLGSSYNEQFF
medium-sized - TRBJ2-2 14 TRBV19 TGTGCCAGTAGTGCACGCGCAGGGTCCGGGGAGCTGTTTTTT CASSARAGSGELFF
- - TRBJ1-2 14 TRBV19 TGTGCCAGTAGTATCAACGCAGAGACCTCTGTCTACTCCTTC CASSINAETSVYSF
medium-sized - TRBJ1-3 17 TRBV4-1 TGCGCCAGCAGCCAAGAAGTCGGGGCCACCTCTGGAAACACCATATATTTT CASSQEVGATSGNTIYF
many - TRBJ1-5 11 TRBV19 TGTGCCAGTAGTGCAGGGCAGCCCCAGCATTTT CASSAGQPQHF
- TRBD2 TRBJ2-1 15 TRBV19 TGTGCCAGTAGTTCCACGGGAGGTCCGAAGAATGGGCAGTTCTTC CASSSTGGPKNGQFF
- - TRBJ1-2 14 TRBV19 TGTGCCAGTAGTATCAACGGAGAGTCCTATGGTTTCTCATTC CASSINGESYGFSF
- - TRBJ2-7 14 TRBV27 - CASSFGQGADEQCF
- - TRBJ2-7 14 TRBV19 TGTGCCAGTAGTAATTTCGACAGCTCCTACGAGCAGTACTTC CASSNFDSSYEQYF
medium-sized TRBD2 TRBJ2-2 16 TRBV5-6 TGTGCCAGCAGCTTGGGAGCGGGGGGCCTCACCGGGGAGCTGTTTTTT CASSLGAGGLTGELFF
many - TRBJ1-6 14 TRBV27 TGTGCCAGCACTCCGGGGATCTATAATTCACCCCTCCACTTT CASTPGIYNSPLHF
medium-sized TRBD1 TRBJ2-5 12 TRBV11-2 TGTGCCAGCAGCTCGACAGGGGAGACCCAGTACTTC CASSSTGETQYF
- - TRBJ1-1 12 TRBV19 TGTGCTCGTAGTTCGGGGAACACTGAAGCTTTCTTT CARSSGNTEAFF
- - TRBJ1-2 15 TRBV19 TGTGCCAGTAGTATAGATCACGGGGGGCGCGACGGCTACACCTTC CASSIDHGGRDGYTF
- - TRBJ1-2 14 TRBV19 TGTGCCAGTAGTATCAACGCAGAGTCCTATCGTTACTCATTC CASSINAESYRYSF
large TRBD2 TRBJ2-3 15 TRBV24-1 TGTGCCACCGGGACTAGCGGTTTTAGCACAGATACGCAGTATTTT CATGTSGFSTDTQYF
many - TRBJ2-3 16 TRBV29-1 TGCAGCGTTGATGGTGGCGGGGCGGTTCCCCTGGATACGCAGTATTTT CSVDGGGAVPLDTQYF
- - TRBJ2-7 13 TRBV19 TGTGCCAGTAGCGTTCGGGGCAGTTACGAGCAGTACTTC CASSVRGSYEQYF
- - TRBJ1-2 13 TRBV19 TGTGCCAGTAGTATCAACACAGAGTGGGGTTACACCTTC CASSINTEWGYTF
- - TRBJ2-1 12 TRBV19 TGTGCCAGTAGTTGGGGGACGGCTGAGCAGTTCTTC CASSWGTAEQFF
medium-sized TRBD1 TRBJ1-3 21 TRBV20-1 TGCAGTGCTAGAGATTCAGGGACAGGTCTACCCGCCACATACTCTGGAAACACCATATATTTT CSARDSGTGLPATYSGNTIYF